Presented here are 4 T cell receptor beta chains from one specimen sequenced in a study of CD8+CD57+ T cells in acquired aplastic anemia. The use of genomic DNA as template underpinned the TCR beta VDJ and CDR3 profiling. Using its own MiXCR run on the reads, TCRdb lists one record per CDR3 protein. Among 160,000 or so distinct CDR3 sequences listed, 40% to 50% were seen once. Flow cytometry had shown expanded CD8+CD57+ cells in the patients chosen for sequencing. Sequencing was carried out using sorted CD4+, CD8+, or CD8+CD57+ T cells (not recorded which) from PBMCs. All receptors derive from a human donor with aplastic anemia.

The chain has TRBV20-1 and TRBJ1-2, with a possible D match to TRBD1 (5 bases). The V end was cut by 4 bases, the J end by 7 bases, with 13 bases between. Germline CDR1 and CDR2: DFQATT and SNEGSKA (reference sequence). This CDR3 has 12 residues. CDR3 DNA: TGCAGTGCTACACAGGCGGTTGGTGGCTACACCTTC. It translates to CSATQAVGGYTF.

This clonotype was recorded at least ten times. J is TRBJ2-5 and V is TRBV5-4; 7 positions match TRBD1. J gave up 4 bases and V 5 bases, and 5 bases lay outside the gene matches. The CDR3 sequence is 13 residues long. Germline CDR1 reads SGHNT; CDR2 reads YYREEE (reference sequence). The CDR3 reads CASSSDRVETQYF. The CDR3 bases are TGTGCCAGCAGTAGTGACAGGGTAGAGACCCAGTACTTC.

The chain uses TRBV5-1 and TRBJ1-6; tentatively, D is TRBD1 (5 bases). Germline CDR1 is SGHRS and CDR2 is YFSETQ. CDR3 length: 16 amino acids. V shed 0 bases and J shed 5 bases, with 12 bases lying between them. CDR3 region: CASSLGGALHNSPLHF. The DNA for the CDR3 is TGCGCCAGCAGCTTGGGTGGGGCCCTACATAATTCACCCCTCCACTTT.

This clonotype has at least ten counts. V usage is TRBV19 and J usage is TRBJ1-3, with 7 positions matching TRBD1. V shed 7 bases and J 0 bases; nucleotides not matched to a gene: 15. This CDR3 is built from 18 residues. Germline V gene sequence: CDR1 LNHDA, CDR2 SQIVND (reference sequence). CDR3 sequence (DNA): TGTGCCAGTACTCAAAAGACAGGGAGCAGCGGCTCTGGAAACACCATATATTTT. This codes for CASTQKTGSSGSGNTIYF.